This entry lists 18 T cell receptor beta chains sequenced from one sample in a study of blood T cell repertoires in COVID-19. Libraries were prepared by immunoSEQ multiplex PCR; TCRdb keeps only in-frame clonotypes and omits some of them. The table records 450,000 or so clones, roughly nine tenths of them present only once. Sequenced sample: peripheral blood. The source of these receptors is a man aged 18 to 30 with COVID-19, enrolled during active disease.

The chain is built from TRBV9 and TRBJ1-2; 7 positions agree with TRBD1. This CDR3 contains 18 residues. Germline V CDR1 and CDR2: SGDLS, YYNGEE. Unmatched junction bases numbered 22, after V lost 0 bases and J lost 11 bases. Here the CDR3 DNA reads TGTGCCAGCAGCGTAGCGAACTCCAGGGGGGAAATCTGTGAGGGTTACACCTTC. It codes for CASSVANSRGEICEGYTF.

V and J are TRBV9 and TRBJ2-1; D perhaps matches TRBD1 (6 bases). The CDR3 length is 15 residues. V was cut by 3 bases and J by 2 bases, with 12 bases left in between. Germline V lookup: CDR1 SGDLS, CDR2 YYNGEE. CDR3 amino acids: CASSGNRDPYNEQFF. The DNA for the CDR3 is TGTGCCAGCAGCGGTAACAGGGACCCCTACAATGAGCAGTTCTTC.

DNA of the CDR3: TGTGCCAGCAGCCCGGTAGCTGGGTCCGAGCAGTACTTC. It yields the protein CASSPVAGSEQYF. The V gene is TRBV5-4, the J gene TRBJ2-7, with no clear D. The CDR3 contains 13 residues. Germline V lookup: CDR1 SGHNT, CDR2 YYREEE (reference sequence). The V and J ends lost 4 bases and 6 bases respectively, with 14 bases between them.

This clone was seen just once. CDR3 loop: CASSTSGGIDYEQYF. The CDR3 DNA reads as TGCGCCAGCAGCACGTCGGGCGGGATCGACTACGAGCAGTACTTC. The rearrangement links TRBV5-1 to TRBJ2-7; possibly TRBD2 for D (6 bases). Germline V gives CDR1 SGHRS, CDR2 YFSETQ. Trimming stripped 4 bases from V and 3 bases from J, with 17 bases between. This CDR3 is built from 15 residues.

V and J are TRBV24-1 and TRBJ2-1; 10 bases fit TRBD1. The CDR3 spans 15 residues. The V gene's germline CDR1 is KGHDR and CDR2 SFDVKD. With 4 bases clipped from V and 7 bases from J, the junction kept 6 bases outside the gene matches. CDR3 coding DNA: TGTGCCACCAGTGAGGGACAGGGGCCCGCTAATGAGCAGTTCTTC. Residues: CATSEGQGPANEQFF.

This chain connects TRBV19 to TRBJ2-2; a weak D match, TRBD1 (6 bases). The germline gives CDR1 LNHDA, CDR2 SQIVND (reference sequence). This CDR3 comprises 15 residues. V dropped 3 bases and J dropped 4 bases, with 12 bases sitting between them. The CDR3 DNA sequence: TGTGCCAGTAGTATTACTTCAGGGGTCACCGGGGAGCTGTTTTTT. Amino acids: CASSITSGVTGELFF. Variable domain in full (rest from reference TRBV19 and TRBJ2-2): DGGITQSPKYLFRKEGQNVTLSCEQNLNHDAMYWYRQDPGQGLRLIYYSQIVNDFQKGDIAEGYSVSREKKESFPLTVTSAQKNPTAFYLCASSITSGVTGELFFGEGSRLTVL.

The V gene is TRBV11-2, the J gene TRBJ2-6, with 8 positions matching TRBD1. Germline V gene sequence: CDR1 SGHAT, CDR2 FQNNGV. This CDR3 comprises 19 residues. V was clipped by 0 bases and J by 2 bases; unmatched bases: 9. The CDR3 loop is CASSLDVGQEFAGANVLTF. The CDR3 DNA reads TGTGCCAGCAGCTTAGACGTGGGACAGGAATTCGCTGGGGCCAACGTCCTGACTTTC.

This clone was observed a single time. The chain carries TRBV11-2 and TRBJ2-7; D is perhaps TRBD1 (5 bases). This CDR3 spans 15 amino acids. V lost 2 bases and J lost 2, with 13 bases in between. Germline V gene sequence: CDR1 SGHAT, CDR2 FQNNGV. As DNA, the CDR3 is TGTGCCAGCAGCTTAAATCAGGGTGGGCCCTACGAGCAGTACTTC. Translation gives CASSLNQGGPYEQYF.

The rearrangement joins TRBV6-6 to TRBJ1-6; TRBD1 is a possible D gene (6 bases). The V end was cut by 2 bases, the J end by 7 bases, with 15 bases between. Germline V lookup: CDR1 MNHNY, CDR2 SVGAGI (reference sequence). The CDR3 has 16 residues. In DNA form, the CDR3 reads TGTGCCAGCAGTTACCTGGCGAGGGGGAAAAATTCACCCCTCCACTTT. It encodes CASSYLARGKNSPLHF.

V gene TRBV5-5 combines with J gene TRBJ2-7; a possible D gene is TRBD2 (5 bases). Per germline, CDR1 SGHKS and CDR2 YYEKEE (reference sequence). V was shortened by 4 bases and J by 2 bases, with 16 bases between the two germline ends. The CDR3 sequence is 15 residues long. Here the CDR3 reads CASSEGSLTAYEQYF. The DNA for the CDR3 is TGTGCCAGCAGCGAGGGCTCTTTAACGGCCTACGAGCAGTACTTC.

The V call is TRBV10-3, the J call TRBJ1-3; 8 bases fit TRBD1. V shed 4 bases and J 9 bases; nucleotides not matched to a gene: 14. The CDR3 has 16 residues. Germline V gives CDR1 ENHRY, CDR2 SYGVKD. This CDR3 is CAISGPNLGTGPTIYF. The CDR3 DNA follows: TGTGCCATCAGTGGCCCCAATCTCGGGACAGGACCCACCATATATTTT.

The chain employs TRBV5-4 and TRBJ1-2, with D possibly matching TRBD1 (6 bases). Germline V lookup: CDR1 SGHNT, CDR2 YYREEE (reference sequence). The V end was cut by 4 bases, the J end by 3 bases, with 16 bases between. The CDR3 runs to 15 residues. CDR3 loop: CASSDRIQGDYGYTF. The CDR3 DNA is TGTGCCAGCAGCGATAGAATACAGGGTGACTATGGCTACACCTTC.

This clone has only a few counts. Other DNA sequences within the sample encode an identical CDR3. The rearrangement links TRBV10-1 to TRBJ2-7; 10 bases map to TRBD2. The germline V gene encodes CDR1 WNHNN and CDR2 SYGVQD (reference sequence). The J segment lost 3 bases and the V segment lost 2 bases, leaving 1 base of the junction unmatched. This CDR3 comprises 14 residues. The CDR3 here is CASSERTSGYEQYF. CDR3 nucleotides: TGCGCCAGCAGTGAGCGGACTAGCGGCTACGAGCAGTACTTC.

This clone was detected a few times. The rearrangement joins TRBV7-9 to TRBJ1-1; TRBD1 matches at 8 bases. This CDR3 has 15 amino acids. Germline-derived CDR1 and CDR2 are SEHNR and FQNEAQ (reference sequence). The V segment lost 9 bases and the J segment 2 bases; nucleotides outside the gene matches: 11. CDR3 protein: CASYRTGGINTEAFF. The CDR3 region has the DNA TGTGCCAGTTACAGAACAGGGGGAATAAACACTGAAGCTTTCTTT.

This chain connects TRBV7-9 to TRBJ2-7; 8 nucleotides align to TRBD1. With V trimmed by 1 base and J by 5 bases, 7 bases remained unmatched. Germline values: CDR1 SEHNR, CDR2 FQNEAQ (reference sequence). CDR3 length equals 15 residues. CDR3 region: CASSLGQGALHEQYF. The CDR3 bases are TGTGCCAGCAGCTTAGGGCAGGGGGCGCTCCACGAGCAGTACTTC.

Only a few counts were recorded for this clone. This chain links TRBV5-1 with TRBJ1-2; the D is unclear. This CDR3 region has 14 residues. Germline V lookup: CDR1 SGHRS, CDR2 YFSETQ. Trimming took 0 bases from V and 8 from J, leaving 14 bases between them. CDR3 coding DNA: TGCGCCAGCAGCTTGGGTGGAGGAAGTAAAGGCTACACCTTC. Encoded protein: CASSLGGGSKGYTF.

The chain links TRBV24-1 to TRBJ2-3, with D unresolved. Germline CDR1 and CDR2: KGHDR and SFDVKD. This CDR3 comprises 11 residues. V lost 7 bases and J 6 bases, leaving 7 bases between the germline ends. CDR3 DNA: TGTGCCACCAGGTTCTTTGATACGCAGTATTTT. It translates to CATRFFDTQYF.

The sample holds one count of this clone. This rearrangement joins TRBV7-8 to TRBJ1-1; the D gene is possibly TRBD1 (6 bases). CDR1 and CDR2 from the germline V gene are SGHVS and FQNEAQ. With 5 bases removed from V and 0 bases from J, the gap between germline ends came to 16 bases. This CDR3 comprises 16 residues. CDR3 region: CASSLTVRQVNTEAFF. The DNA of the CDR3 is TGTGCCAGCAGCCTAACGGTCAGACAGGTGAACACTGAAGCTTTCTTT.